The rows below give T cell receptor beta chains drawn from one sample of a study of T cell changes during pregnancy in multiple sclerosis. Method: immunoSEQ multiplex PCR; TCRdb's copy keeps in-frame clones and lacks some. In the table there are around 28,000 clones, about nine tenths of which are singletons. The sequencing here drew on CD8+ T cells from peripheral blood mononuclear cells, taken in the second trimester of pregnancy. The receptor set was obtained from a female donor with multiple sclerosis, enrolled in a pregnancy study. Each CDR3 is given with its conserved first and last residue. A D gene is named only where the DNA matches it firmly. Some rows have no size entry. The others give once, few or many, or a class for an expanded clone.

cdr3_nt: TGTGCCAGTAAAGCGGGAGGGGGCTATGAGCAGTTCTTC
cdr3_aa: CASKAGGGYEQFF
j_call: TRBJ2-1
d_call: TRBD2
clone_size: -
v_call: TRBV6-5

cdr3_nt: TGTGCCAGCAGCCCCGGGACTAGCTATGAGCAGTTCTTC
cdr3_aa: CASSPGTSYEQFF
j_call: TRBJ2-1
d_call: TRBD2
clone_size: -
v_call: TRBV13

cdr3_nt: TGTGCCAGCAGCCAGGGGGCCCCCAATGAGCAGTTCTTC
cdr3_aa: CASSQGAPNEQFF
j_call: TRBJ2-1
d_call: TRBD1
clone_size: -
v_call: TRBV13

cdr3_nt: TGTGCCATCAGTGACCTAGCGTGGGAGCAGTACTTC
cdr3_aa: CAISDLAWEQYF
j_call: TRBJ2-7
d_call: -
clone_size: -
v_call: TRBV10-3

cdr3_nt: TGTGCCAGCAGCGTAACTCTTCTGGATGAGCAGTTCTTC
cdr3_aa: CASSVTLLDEQFF
j_call: TRBJ2-1
d_call: -
clone_size: -
v_call: TRBV9

cdr3_nt: TGCGCCAGCAGCCCCAATAGCGGGAGAAAAAACATTCAGTACTTC
cdr3_aa: CASSPNSGRKNIQYF
j_call: TRBJ2-4
d_call: TRBD2
clone_size: -
v_call: TRBV5-1

cdr3_nt: TGTGCCAGTAGTGACCGGACAAATTACGAGCAGTACTTC
cdr3_aa: CASSDRTNYEQYF
j_call: TRBJ2-7
d_call: -
clone_size: -
v_call: TRBV19

cdr3_nt: TGTGCCAGCAGTTTTGTACAGGGGGAGATTAGGGAGTTCTTC
cdr3_aa: CASSFVQGEIREFF
j_call: TRBJ2-1
d_call: TRBD1
clone_size: -
v_call: TRBV28

cdr3_nt: TGTGCCAGCAGTTACTCAGTCGGGGGGCGGAGCTACGAGCAGTACTTC
cdr3_aa: CASSYSVGGRSYEQYF
j_call: TRBJ2-7
d_call: -
clone_size: -
v_call: TRBV6-5

cdr3_nt: TGCGCCAGCAGCCAAGGGGACAGCTTTTTTGGCTACACCTTC
cdr3_aa: CASSQGDSFFGYTF
j_call: TRBJ1-2
d_call: TRBD1
clone_size: -
v_call: TRBV4-1

cdr3_nt: TGTGCCAGCAGTGAACTTAGCGATTTCACCGGGGAGCTGTTTTTT
cdr3_aa: CASSELSDFTGELFF
j_call: TRBJ2-2
d_call: -
clone_size: once
v_call: TRBV6-1